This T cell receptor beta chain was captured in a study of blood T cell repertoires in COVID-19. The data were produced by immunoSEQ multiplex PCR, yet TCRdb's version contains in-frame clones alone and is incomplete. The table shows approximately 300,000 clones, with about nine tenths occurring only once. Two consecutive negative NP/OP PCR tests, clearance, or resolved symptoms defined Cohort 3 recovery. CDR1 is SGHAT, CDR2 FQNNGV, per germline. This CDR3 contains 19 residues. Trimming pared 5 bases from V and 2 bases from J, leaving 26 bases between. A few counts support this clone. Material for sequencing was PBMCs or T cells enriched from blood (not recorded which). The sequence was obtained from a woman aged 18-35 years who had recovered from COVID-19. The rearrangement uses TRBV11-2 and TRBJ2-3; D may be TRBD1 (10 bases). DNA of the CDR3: TGTGCCAGCAGCCTTTGGACAGGGGGAGCGGGGGGCCCCACAGATACGCAGTATTTT. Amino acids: CASSLWTGGAGGPTDTQYF.